The 6 T cell receptor beta chains below come from one sample, sequenced in a study of blood T cells in healthy people across ages. Using a J-beta primer mix together with a sample-barcoded 5' primer, a second PCR was run for about 6 to 11 cycles. TCRdb re-derived calls from the 5' RACE reads in MiXCR, one entry per CDR3 protein. Of 250,000 to 300,000 distinct CDR3 sequences listed, roughly 26% are singletons. The sample consisted of blood. These receptors were collected from a woman in her 70s in good health.

This clonotype was recorded a few times. The CDR3 bases are TGTGCCAGCAGCTGGCCGGGTTCCAACGGGGAAAAACTGTTTTTT. Protein product: CASSWPGSNGEKLFF. The rearrangement joins TRBV7-9 to TRBJ1-4; D is undetermined. In germline, CDR1 is SEHNR, CDR2 FQNEAQ (reference sequence). Trimming cost V 4 bases and J 8 bases, with 17 bases left between them. The CDR3 contains 15 residues.

This chain uses TRBV18 with TRBJ2-5; 10 bases align to TRBD2. The last part of the DNA fits TRBJ2-1 better; the J call may be wrong. From germline, CDR1 is KGHSH and CDR2 LQKENI. The CDR3 consists of 14 residues. CDR3 sequence: CASAKEGLAYEQFF. The DNA of the CDR3 is TGTGCCAGCGCCAAAGAGGGACTAGCGTATGAGCAGTTCTTC.

The chain combines TRBV4-2 with TRBJ2-3; D may be TRBD2 (6 bases). Per the germline V gene, CDR1 is LGHNA and CDR2 is YNFKEQ. V lost 0 bases, J lost 9 bases, and 13 bases lay in between. The CDR3 length is 14 residues. CDR3 amino acids: CASSQERLEGTQYF. For the CDR3, the DNA is TGTGCCAGCAGCCAAGAGAGATTGGAGGGCACGCAGTATTTT.

Here the CDR3 reads CAIKDRADEKLFF. CDR3 DNA: TGTGCCATAAAGGACAGGGCCGATGAAAAACTGTTTTTT. The V call is TRBV10-3, the J call TRBJ1-4; 8 bases are shared with TRBD1. Trimming removed 9 bases from V and 6 bases from J; junction bases left unmatched: 6. Germline values: CDR1 ENHRY, CDR2 SYGVKD. This CDR3 region has 13 residues.

This clonotype turned up a few times. The chain has TRBV27 and TRBJ2-7; D is ambiguous. This CDR3 is 13 amino acids long. Germline CDR1 and CDR2: MNHEY and SMNVEV (reference sequence). Trimming stripped 3 bases from V and 5 bases from J, with 11 bases between. The CDR3 DNA sequence: TGTGCCAGCAGTTTTGGGTTTGCGGACGAGCAGTACTTC. Translation: CASSFGFADEQYF.

This clonotype was seen only a few times. J is TRBJ2-1 and V is TRBV20-1; a possible D gene is TRBD2 (5 bases). V was trimmed by 6 bases and J by 4 bases, leaving 16 bases between them. This CDR3 region has 14 residues. The germline V gene has CDR1 DFQATT and CDR2 SNEGSKA (reference sequence). The CDR3 DNA reads TGCAGTGCACCCTCCAGCGGTGGGTACAATGAGCAGTTCTTC. Its protein is CSAPSSGGYNEQFF.